The T cell receptor beta chain described here comes from a study of shared clonotypes between healthy human individuals (dated by TCRdb to the early 2020s). Study-wide context: Two women and a few men aged 18 to 49 years were included in the cohort. For each donor, CD4 naive and CD4 memory were each run on three plates, CD8 naive on two plates, and CD8 memory on one plate. The study deeply sequenced blood TCR repertoires of five healthy adults to estimate repertoire size and the extent of clonotype sharing between individuals. Libraries were prepared and TCR repertoires were sequenced by different laboratories using diverse techniques, in order to increase sequencing depth and limit assay-specific biases. Each donor's leukapheresis produced roughly between roughly 0.85 and 9 billion PBMCs. What the work shows at the level of the full study, not this receptor alone: Pairwise subsampling indicated that sequencing depth was expected to affect the degree of clonotype sharing among donors. Sampling was restricted to blood, and TCR repertoires in tissues likely differ from the TCR repertoires found in blood. Incomplete sequencing was indicated by rarefaction of sorted-subset datasets, despite the large sequencing depth. The genetic and exposure-history diversity represented was limited by the small number of donors. Higher generation probabilities were observed for clonotypes shared by all four sorted-subset donors than for non-shared clonotypes. When several donors were compared, the shared fraction of clonotypes was 5% to 6.5% for naive CD4, roughly 3.3% for naive CD8, 2.3% for memory CD4, and around 0.4% for memory CD8. Estimated clonotype richness was generally larger for naive than for memory subsets.

Using the deep immunoSEQ assay, multiplex PCR amplified TCR CDR3 regions from genomic DNA. Extracted genomic DNA from each cell subset was distributed evenly across all wells of several immunoSEQ 96-well plates, and each plate was treated as a replicate. For sorted subsets, approximately 0.2 ug of genomic DNA, equivalent to some 30,000 T cell genomes, went into each replicate PCR. Purified libraries were measured with a Qubit 3.0 fluorometer, size-checked on a Bioanalyzer 2100, and measured again with the KAPA Library Quantification kit. Every immunoSEQ 96-well plate was sequenced on a dedicated single-read 150-cycle Illumina NextSeq 550 flow cell. Per the source publication's procedure: The immunoSEQ output contained only junctional sequences without quality scores, so filtering could not match that applied to full-length reads. To assign V/J genes and CDR3, sequences were annotated using PyIR, a Python wrapper for IgBLAST v1.9, with IMGT germline references. Reads with weak V/J assignments (E-value above 1e-6), missing CDR3, stop codons, out-of-frame junctions, or ambiguous translated residues were removed. A V3J clonotype was defined by an identical inferred V gene, J gene, and CDR3 amino acid sequence. The percentage overlap between two repertoires was calculated by dividing the number of shared unique clonotypes by the size of the smaller repertoire. Repertoire richness was assessed with RTK rarefaction, the Chao1 estimator, and Recon v2.1 estimates of unobserved clonotypes. Generation probabilities were computed with OLGA for all TCRbeta clonotypes obtained by the gDNA method from several donors. TCRdb limited this immuneACCESS table to in-frame rearrangements with V and J called. A share of clones is missing; checked studies link under half to unresolved V genes, and the rest is unexplained. From that table come the V and J calls and clone size; the DNA was used to work out D and trimming. The sample table records about 520,000 clones; 95% to 97% of these occur just once. Of the sample, around 0.067% is held by the ten largest clones.

The donors were healthy, HIV-negative adults with no recently reported acute infections or vaccinations. All donors were Caucasian adults living in Nashville, Tennessee, USA. Magnetic negative selection was used to enrich CD4+ T cells, after which naive cells were positively selected on CD45RA and the negative fraction became the memory subset. Blood was obtained by leukapheresis, after which PBMCs were separated by Ficoll-Histopaque density gradient centrifugation and cryopreserved in liquid nitrogen vapor phase. Analytical flow cytometry was used to check the purity and quantity of every magnetically sorted T cell population. Genomic DNA was isolated from every sorted fraction and measured by UV absorbance on a Nanodrop 2000c. CDR1 KGHSH and CDR2 LQKENI were looked up in the germline V gene. Reading from cysteine to phenylalanine, the CDR3 counts 15 amino acids. The sequence is cut down to CDR3 DNA, 45 bases in frame from base 1. Clipping removes 6 bases from V and 3 bases from J, with 10 as the unmatched junction base count.

About this clone: Its antigen remains unidentified. No base quality values were provided; no much bigger clone lies one nucleotide off.

Here the chain combines TRBV18 and TRBJ2-7; 8 junctional bases match TRBD1. This sequence was found in a woman aged 25 to 39 in good health. Sequencing input: naive CD4+ T cells sorted from blood. This specimen's cell subset or site label, interpreted: CD45RA+ positively selected. The DNA sequence is given as TGTGCCAGCTCCCAAGGACAGGGACGCTACTACGAGCAGTACTTC. Its translation is CASSQGQGRYYEQYF.